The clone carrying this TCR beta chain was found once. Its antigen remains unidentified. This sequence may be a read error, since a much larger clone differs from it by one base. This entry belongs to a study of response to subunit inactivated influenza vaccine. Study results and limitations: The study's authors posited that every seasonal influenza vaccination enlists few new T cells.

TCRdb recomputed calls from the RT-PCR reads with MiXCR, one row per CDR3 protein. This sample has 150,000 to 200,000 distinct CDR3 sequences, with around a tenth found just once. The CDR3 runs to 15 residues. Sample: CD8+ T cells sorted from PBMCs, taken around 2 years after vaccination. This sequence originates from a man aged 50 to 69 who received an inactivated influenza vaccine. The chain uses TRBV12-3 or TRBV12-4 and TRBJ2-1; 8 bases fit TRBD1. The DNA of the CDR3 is TGTGCCAGCAGTTTAATGGACAGGGTTTCAGGCGAGCGGTTCTTC. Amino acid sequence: CASSLMDRVSGERFF.